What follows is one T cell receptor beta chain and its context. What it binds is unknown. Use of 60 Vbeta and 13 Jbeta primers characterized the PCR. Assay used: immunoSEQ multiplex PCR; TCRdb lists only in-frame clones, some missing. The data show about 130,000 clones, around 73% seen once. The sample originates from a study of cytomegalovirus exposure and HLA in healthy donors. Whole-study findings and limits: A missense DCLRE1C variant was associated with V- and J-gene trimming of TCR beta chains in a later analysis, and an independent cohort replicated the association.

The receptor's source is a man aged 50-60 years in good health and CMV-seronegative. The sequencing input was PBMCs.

CDR3 sequence: CASTSVLYEQYF. The CDR3 bases are TGTGCCAGCACTTCGGTCCTCTACGAGCAGTACTTC. The chain is built from TRBV28 and TRBJ2-7, with no clear D. The V and J ends lost 7 bases and 3 bases respectively, with 10 bases between them. The CDR3 is 12 residues long. The germline CDR1 and CDR2 sequences are MDHEN and SYDVKM.